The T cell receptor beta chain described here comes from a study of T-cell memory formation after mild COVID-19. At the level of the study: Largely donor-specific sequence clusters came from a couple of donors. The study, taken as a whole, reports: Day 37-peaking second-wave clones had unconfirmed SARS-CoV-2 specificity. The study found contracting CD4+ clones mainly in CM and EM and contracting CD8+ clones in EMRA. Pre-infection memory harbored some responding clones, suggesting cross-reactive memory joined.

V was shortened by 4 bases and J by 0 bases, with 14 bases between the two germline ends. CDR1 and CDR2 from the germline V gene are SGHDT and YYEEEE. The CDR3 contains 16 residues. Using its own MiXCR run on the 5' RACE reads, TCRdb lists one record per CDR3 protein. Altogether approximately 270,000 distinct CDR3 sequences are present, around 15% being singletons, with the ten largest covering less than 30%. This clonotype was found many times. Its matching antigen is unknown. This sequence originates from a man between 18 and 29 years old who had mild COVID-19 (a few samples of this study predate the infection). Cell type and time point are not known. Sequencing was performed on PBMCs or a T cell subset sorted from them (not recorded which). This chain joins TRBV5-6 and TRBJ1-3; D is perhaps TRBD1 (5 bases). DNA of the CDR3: TGTGCCAGCAGCGTTACGGGACCGACCTCTGGAAACACCATATATTTT. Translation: CASSVTGPTSGNTIYF.